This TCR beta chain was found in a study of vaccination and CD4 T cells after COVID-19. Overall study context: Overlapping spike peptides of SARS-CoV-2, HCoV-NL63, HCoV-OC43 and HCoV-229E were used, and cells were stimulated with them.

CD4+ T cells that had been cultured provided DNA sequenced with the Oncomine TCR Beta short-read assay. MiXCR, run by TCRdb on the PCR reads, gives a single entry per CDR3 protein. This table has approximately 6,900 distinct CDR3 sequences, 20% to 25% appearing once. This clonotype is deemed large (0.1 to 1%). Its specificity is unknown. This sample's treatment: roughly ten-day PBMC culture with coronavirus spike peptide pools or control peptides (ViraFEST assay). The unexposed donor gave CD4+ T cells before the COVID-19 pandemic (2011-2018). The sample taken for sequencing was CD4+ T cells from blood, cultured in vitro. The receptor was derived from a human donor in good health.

The CDR3 nucleotides read TGCAGTGCTAGACCGGGACAGGGGTCTTCACCCCTCCACTTT. It codes for CSARPGQGSSPLHF. The chain has TRBV20-1 and TRBJ1-6; 10 positions agree with TRBD1. Germline values: CDR1 DFQATT, CDR2 SNEGSKA (reference sequence). The ends lost 2 bases at V and 9 bases at J; junction bases unmatched: 4. The CDR3 has 14 amino acids.